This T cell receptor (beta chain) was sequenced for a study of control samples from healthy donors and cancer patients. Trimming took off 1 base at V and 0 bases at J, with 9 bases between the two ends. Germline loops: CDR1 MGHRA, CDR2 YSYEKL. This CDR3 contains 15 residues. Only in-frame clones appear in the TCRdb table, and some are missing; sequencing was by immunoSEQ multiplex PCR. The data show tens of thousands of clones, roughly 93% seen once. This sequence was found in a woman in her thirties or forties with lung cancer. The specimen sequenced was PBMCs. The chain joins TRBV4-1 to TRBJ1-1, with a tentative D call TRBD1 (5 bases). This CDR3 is CASSQGGAMNTEAFF. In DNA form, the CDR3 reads TGCGCCAGCAGCCAAGGGGGCGCGATGAACACTGAAGCTTTCTTT.